This TCR beta chain was sequenced during a study of cytomegalovirus exposure and HLA in healthy donors. A remark on this clone: No antigen is known for it.

The CDR3 runs to 17 residues. V lost 5 bases and J lost 5, with 21 bases in between. Germline-derived CDR1 and CDR2 are SGHVS and FNYEAQ. Overall study findings and caveats: Despite most TCR sequences being rare, some public TCRs occurred in many donors. In a later analysis, first-cohort TCR clusters were found to tend to co-occur in the 120 or so validation repertoires. The study put 150 to 200 TCR beta chains on its list as cytomegalovirus-associated.

Here immunoSEQ multiplex PCR was the method, and the copy in TCRdb shows in-frame clones only, minus some. The data hold roughly 60,000 clones, with about 90% observed a single time. The receptor was isolated from a woman between 18 and 29 years old in good health and CMV-seronegative. The sequenced material came from PBMCs. The gene calls are TRBV7-6 and TRBJ1-4; TRBD1 might be the D (6 bases). Written as DNA, the CDR3 is TGTGCCAGCAGCCTTGGCCGCCGACAGGAGTCAAATGAAAAACTGTTTTTT. Translation gives CASSLGRRQESNEKLFF.